A selection of T cell receptor beta chains follows, all from one sample in a study of T-cell reconstitution after alpha-beta-depleted transplantation in children. One entry per CDR3 protein results from TCRdb running MiXCR on the PCR reads. The data show approximately 110,000 distinct CDR3 sequences, with approximately 10% seen just once and roughly a third held by the top ten. The starting material was PBMCs, obtained before TCRalphabeta/CD19-depleted stem cell transplant. The receptors come from a boy younger than 10 with acute lymphoblastic leukemia, due to receive a stem cell transplant. The conserved cysteine and the conserved F or W are not part of the CDR3 here. The order of the fields is J gene, V gene, clone size, CDR3 protein. Clone size, where shown, is once, few, many, or a class for clones that have expanded.

>TRBJ2-3|TRBV5-1|-
ASSLSRGPTDTQY
>TRBJ2-2|TRBV5-1|many
ASSSTGAGTGELF
>TRBJ1-4|TRBV7-2|-
ASSLSVSQGAGEKLF
>TRBJ2-3|TRBV7-9|-
ASKRLTDTQY
>TRBJ2-1|TRBV7-2|-
ASSLGGRVDNEQF
>TRBJ2-1|TRBV7-6|many
ASSLSGGRGRGTQF
>TRBJ2-7|TRBV6-5|few
ASSYMAGGPYEQY
>TRBJ2-7|TRBV5-1|few
ASSSSGTSYEQY
>TRBJ1-2|TRBV5-1|many
ASSLVPGQGTYT
>TRBJ2-1|TRBV3-1|few
ASSQDEGGGNEQF
>TRBJ2-3|TRBV28|few
ASSSPRGVTDTQY
>TRBJ1-2|TRBV28|-
ASSNKVGYT
>TRBJ2-2|TRBV5-1|-
ASSSRDTGELF
>TRBJ2-7|TRBV7-8|many
ASSRTGSSYEQY
>TRBJ2-6|TRBV5-1|few
ASSLVSGYSGANVLT
>TRBJ1-4|TRBV5-1|-
ASSREVPNEKLF
>TRBJ1-2|TRBV20-1|-
SAPTGNYGYT
>TRBJ1-2|TRBV19|few
ASSRNRGRDGYT
>TRBJ2-1|TRBV6-5|-
ASSYSASGQNEQF
>TRBJ2-1|TRBV10-3|-
AISLRQGVYNEQF
>TRBJ1-5|TRBV6-2/TRBV6-3|few
ASSYSGDVLQPQH
>TRBJ2-2|TRBV28|few
ASSPYPTYTGELF
>TRBJ2-3|TRBV4-2|few
ASSQALGLAGGRYTDTQY
>TRBJ2-4|TRBV29-1|few
SVEERGADIQY
>TRBJ2-7|TRBV5-1|-
ASCFGTSGLSYEQY
>TRBJ2-3|TRBV15|few
ATSREWGDGGTDTQY
>TRBJ2-1|TRBV4-1|few
ASSHGTRGDNEQF
>TRBJ2-1|TRBV5-1|few
ASSSLLGNEQF
>TRBJ2-5|TRBV20-1|many
SQLGQGAETQY
>TRBJ2-7|TRBV7-9|few
ATSNLAGGTGEQY
>TRBJ2-5|TRBV5-1|many
ASSLIGVEETQY
>TRBJ1-3|TRBV2|-
ASSATAHSGNTIY
>TRBJ1-3|TRBV6-1|many
ASSGHWGAGNTIY
>TRBJ2-7|TRBV9|few
ASSPGLLHPEQY
>TRBJ1-1|TRBV27|few
ASTSLAGPNTEAF
>TRBJ1-2|TRBV9|-
ASSVGQNMYGYT
>TRBJ2-1|TRBV6-1|many
ASTEGLAGYNEQF
>TRBJ1-5|TRBV18|-
ASSPFPSGGDQPQH
>TRBJ2-7|TRBV7-9|-
ASSLARDRGRYDEQY
>TRBJ2-7|TRBV12-3/TRBV12-4|many
ASRVLAGGEQY
>TRBJ2-1|TRBV2|-
ASSEGLNSYNEQF
>TRBJ2-7|TRBV29-1|-
SVRGQDYEQY
>TRBJ2-7|TRBV12-3/TRBV12-4|many
ASKMNLLSYEQY
>TRBJ2-7|TRBV20-1|-
SARDQGATYEQY
>TRBJ2-1|TRBV20-1|few
SADRGQGAVNEQF
>TRBJ1-1|TRBV5-6|-
ASSLEGGIDEAF
>TRBJ2-7|TRBV6-1|few
ASSHGRDAYEQY
>TRBJ2-7|TRBV5-1|-
ASSLPGQGVQY